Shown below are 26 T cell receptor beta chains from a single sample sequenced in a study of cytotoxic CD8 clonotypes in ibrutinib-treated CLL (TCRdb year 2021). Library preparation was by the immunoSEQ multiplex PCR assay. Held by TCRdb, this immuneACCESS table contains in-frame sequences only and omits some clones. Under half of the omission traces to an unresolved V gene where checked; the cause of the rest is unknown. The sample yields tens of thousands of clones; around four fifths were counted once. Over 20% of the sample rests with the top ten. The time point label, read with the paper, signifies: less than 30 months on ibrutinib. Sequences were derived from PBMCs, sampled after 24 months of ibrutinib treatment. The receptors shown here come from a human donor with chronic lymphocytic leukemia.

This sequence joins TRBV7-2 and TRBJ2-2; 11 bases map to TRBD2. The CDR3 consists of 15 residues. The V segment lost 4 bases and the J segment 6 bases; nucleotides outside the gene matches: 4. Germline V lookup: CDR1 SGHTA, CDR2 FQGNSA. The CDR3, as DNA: TGTGCCAGCAGCTCCACTAGCGGGAGCCCCGGGGAGCTGTTTTTT. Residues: CASSSTSGSPGELFF.

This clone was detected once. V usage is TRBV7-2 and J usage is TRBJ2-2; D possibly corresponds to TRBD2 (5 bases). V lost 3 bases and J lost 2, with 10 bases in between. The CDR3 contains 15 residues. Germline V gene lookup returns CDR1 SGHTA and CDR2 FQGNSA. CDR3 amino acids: CASSFLASNTGELFF. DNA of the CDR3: TGTGCCAGCAGCTTCCTAGCATCTAACACCGGGGAGCTGTTTTTT.

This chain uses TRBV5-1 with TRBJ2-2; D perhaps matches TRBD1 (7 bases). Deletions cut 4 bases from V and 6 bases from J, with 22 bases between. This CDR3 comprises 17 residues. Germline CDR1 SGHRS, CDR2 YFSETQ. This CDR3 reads CASSPEPGGGFAGELFF. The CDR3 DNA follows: TGCGCCAGCAGCCCTGAACCAGGGGGAGGATTCGCCGGGGAGCTGTTTTTT.

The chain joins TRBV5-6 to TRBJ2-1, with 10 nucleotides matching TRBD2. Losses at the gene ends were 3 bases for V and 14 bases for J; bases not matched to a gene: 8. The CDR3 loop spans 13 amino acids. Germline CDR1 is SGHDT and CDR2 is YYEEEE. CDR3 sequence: CASSSFLAGAEFF. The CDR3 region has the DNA TGTGCCAGCAGCTCCTTTCTAGCGGGAGCCGAGTTCTTC. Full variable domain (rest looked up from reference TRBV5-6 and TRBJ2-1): DAGVTQSPTHLIKTRGQQVTLRCSPKSGHDTVSWYQQALGQGPQFIFQYYEEEERQRGNFPDRFSGHQFPNYSSELNVNALLLGDSALYLCASSSFLAGAEFFGPGTRLTVL.

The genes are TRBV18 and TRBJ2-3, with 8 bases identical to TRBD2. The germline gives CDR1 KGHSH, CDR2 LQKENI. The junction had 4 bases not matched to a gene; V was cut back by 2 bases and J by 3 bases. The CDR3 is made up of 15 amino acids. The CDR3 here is CASSPKRESTDTQYF. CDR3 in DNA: TGTGCCAGCTCACCAAAGCGGGAGTCGACAGATACGCAGTATTTT. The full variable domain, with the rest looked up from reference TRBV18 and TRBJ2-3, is NAGVMQNPRHLVRRRGQEARLRCSPMKGHSHVYWYRQLPEEGLKFMVYLQKENIIDESGMPKERFSAEFPKEGPSILRIQQVVRGDSAAYFCASSPKRESTDTQYFGPGTRLTVL.

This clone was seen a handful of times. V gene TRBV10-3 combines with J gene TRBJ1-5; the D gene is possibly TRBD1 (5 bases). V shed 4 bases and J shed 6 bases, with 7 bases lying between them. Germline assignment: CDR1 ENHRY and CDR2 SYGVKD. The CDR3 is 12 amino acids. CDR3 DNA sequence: TGTGCCATCAGTGGGGACGGTCAGCCCCAGCATTTT. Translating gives CAISGDGQPQHF.

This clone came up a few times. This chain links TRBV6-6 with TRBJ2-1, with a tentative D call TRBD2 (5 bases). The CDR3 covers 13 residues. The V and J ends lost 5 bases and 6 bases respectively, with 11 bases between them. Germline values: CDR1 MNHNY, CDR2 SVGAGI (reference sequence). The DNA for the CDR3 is TGTGCCAGCAGTCAGGCGGAGGCCAATGAGCAGTTCTTC. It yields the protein CASSQAEANEQFF.

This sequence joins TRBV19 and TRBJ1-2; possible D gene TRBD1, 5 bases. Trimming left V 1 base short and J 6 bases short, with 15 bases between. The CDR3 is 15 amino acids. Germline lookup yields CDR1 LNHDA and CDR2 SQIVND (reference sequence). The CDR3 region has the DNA TGTGCCAGTAGTATAGCAGCAGGGAGGAGAGATGGCTACACCTTC. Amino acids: CASSIAAGRRDGYTF.

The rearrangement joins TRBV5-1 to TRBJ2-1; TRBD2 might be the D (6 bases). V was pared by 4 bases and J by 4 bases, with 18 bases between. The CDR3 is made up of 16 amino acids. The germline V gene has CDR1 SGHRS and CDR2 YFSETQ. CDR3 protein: CASSPQWGTEYNEQFF. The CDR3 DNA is TGCGCCAGCAGCCCCCAGTGGGGGACTGAATACAATGAGCAGTTCTTC.

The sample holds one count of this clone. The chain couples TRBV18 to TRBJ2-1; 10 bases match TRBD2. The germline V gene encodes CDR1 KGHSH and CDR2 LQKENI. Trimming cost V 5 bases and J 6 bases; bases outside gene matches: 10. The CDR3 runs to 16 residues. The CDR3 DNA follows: TGTGCCAGCTCAGCCATAGCGGGAGGATCGAGCAATGAGCAGTTCTTC. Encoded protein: CASSAIAGGSSNEQFF.

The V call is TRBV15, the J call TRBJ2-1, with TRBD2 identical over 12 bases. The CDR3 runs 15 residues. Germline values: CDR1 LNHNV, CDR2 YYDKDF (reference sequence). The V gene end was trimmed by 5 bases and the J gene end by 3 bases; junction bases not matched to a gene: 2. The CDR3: CATSATSGSYNEQFF. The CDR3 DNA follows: TGTGCCACCAGCGCGACTAGCGGGAGCTACAATGAGCAGTTCTTC.

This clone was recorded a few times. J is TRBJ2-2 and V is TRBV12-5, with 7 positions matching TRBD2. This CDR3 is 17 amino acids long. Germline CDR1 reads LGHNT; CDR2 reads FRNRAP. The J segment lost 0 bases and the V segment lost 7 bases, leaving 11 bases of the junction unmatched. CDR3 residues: CASVVAGLAANTGELFF. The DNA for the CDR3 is TGTGCTAGTGTCGTTGCCGGTCTAGCGGCGAACACCGGGGAGCTGTTTTTT.

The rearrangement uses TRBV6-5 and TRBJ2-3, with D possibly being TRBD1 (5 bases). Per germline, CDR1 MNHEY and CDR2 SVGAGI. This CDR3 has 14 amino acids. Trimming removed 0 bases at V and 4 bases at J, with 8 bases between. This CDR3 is CASSYSGASDTQYF. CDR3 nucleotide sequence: TGTGCCAGCAGTTACTCTGGGGCCTCAGATACGCAGTATTTT.

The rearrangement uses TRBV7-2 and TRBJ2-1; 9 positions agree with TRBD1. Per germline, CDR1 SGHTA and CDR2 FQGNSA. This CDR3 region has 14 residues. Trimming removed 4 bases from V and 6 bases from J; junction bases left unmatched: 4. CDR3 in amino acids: CASSSRDRANEQFF. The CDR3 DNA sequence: TGTGCCAGCAGCTCCAGGGACAGGGCCAATGAGCAGTTCTTC.

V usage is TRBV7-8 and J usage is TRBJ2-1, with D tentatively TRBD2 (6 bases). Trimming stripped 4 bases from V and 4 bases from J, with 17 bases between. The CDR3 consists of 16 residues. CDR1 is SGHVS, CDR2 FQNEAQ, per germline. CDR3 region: CASSSLTAGRYNEQFF. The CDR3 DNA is TGTGCCAGCAGCTCTTTAACGGCGGGACGGTACAATGAGCAGTTCTTC.

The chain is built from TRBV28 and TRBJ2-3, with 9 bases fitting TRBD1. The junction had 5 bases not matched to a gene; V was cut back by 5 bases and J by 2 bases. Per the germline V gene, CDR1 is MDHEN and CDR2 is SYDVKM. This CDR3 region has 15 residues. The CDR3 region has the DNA TGTGCCAGCAGTGGGGACAGGGCGAACACAGATACGCAGTATTTT. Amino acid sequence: CASSGDRANTDTQYF.

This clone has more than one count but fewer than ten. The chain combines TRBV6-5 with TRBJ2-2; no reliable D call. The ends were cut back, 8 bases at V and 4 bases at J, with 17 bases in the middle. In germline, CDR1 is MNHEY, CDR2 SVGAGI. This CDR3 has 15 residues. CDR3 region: CASSTTALGTGELFF. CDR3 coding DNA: TGTGCCAGCTCCACGACCGCCCTGGGCACCGGGGAGCTGTTTTTT.

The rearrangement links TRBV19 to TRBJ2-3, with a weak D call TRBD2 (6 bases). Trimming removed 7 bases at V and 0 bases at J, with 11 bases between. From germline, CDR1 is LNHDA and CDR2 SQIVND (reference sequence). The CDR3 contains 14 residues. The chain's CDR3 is CASTGDFSTDTQYF. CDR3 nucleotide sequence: TGTGCCAGTACCGGGGACTTTAGCACAGATACGCAGTATTTT. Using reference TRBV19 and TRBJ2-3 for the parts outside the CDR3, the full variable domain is DGGITQSPKYLFRKEGQNVTLSCEQNLNHDAMYWYRQDPGQGLRLIYYSQIVNDFQKGDIAEGYSVSREKKESFPLTVTSAQKNPTAFYLCASTGDFSTDTQYFGPGTRLTVL.

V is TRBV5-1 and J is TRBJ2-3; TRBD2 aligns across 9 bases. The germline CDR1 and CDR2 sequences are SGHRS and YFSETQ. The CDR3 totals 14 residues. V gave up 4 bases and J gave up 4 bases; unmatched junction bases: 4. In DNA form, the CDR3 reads TGCGCCAGCAGCATTAGCGGGAGTGCAGATACGCAGTATTTT. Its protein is CASSISGSADTQYF. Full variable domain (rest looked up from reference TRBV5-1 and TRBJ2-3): KAGVTQTPRYLIKTRGQQVTLSCSPISGHRSVSWYQQTPGQGLQFLFEYFSETQRNKGNFPGRFSGRQFSNSRSEMNVSTLELGDSALYLCASSISGSADTQYFGPGTRLTVL.

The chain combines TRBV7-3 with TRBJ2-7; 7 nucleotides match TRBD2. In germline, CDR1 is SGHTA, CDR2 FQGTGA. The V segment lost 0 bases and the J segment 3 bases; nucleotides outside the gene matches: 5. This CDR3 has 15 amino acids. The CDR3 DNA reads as TGTGCCAGCAGCTTAACGAGACTAGCACGCTACGAGCAGTACTTC. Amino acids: CASSLTRLARYEQYF.

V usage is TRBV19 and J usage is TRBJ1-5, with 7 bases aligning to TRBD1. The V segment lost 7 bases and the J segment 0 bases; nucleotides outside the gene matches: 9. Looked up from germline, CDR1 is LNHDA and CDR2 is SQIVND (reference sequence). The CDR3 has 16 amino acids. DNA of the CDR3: TGTGCCAGTATAGGAGCCGGGACAGATAGCAATCAGCCCCAGCATTTT. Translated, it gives CASIGAGTDSNQPQHF. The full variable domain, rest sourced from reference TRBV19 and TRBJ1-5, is DGGITQSPKYLFRKEGQNVTLSCEQNLNHDAMYWYRQDPGQGLRLIYYSQIVNDFQKGDIAEGYSVSREKKESFPLTVTSAQKNPTAFYLCASIGAGTDSNQPQHFGDGTRLSIL.

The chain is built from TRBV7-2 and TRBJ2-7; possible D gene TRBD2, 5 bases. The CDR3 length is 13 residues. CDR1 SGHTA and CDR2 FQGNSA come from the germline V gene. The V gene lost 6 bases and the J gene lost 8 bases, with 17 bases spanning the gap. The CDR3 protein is CASSVEGSEQQYF. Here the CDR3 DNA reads TGTGCCAGCAGTGTCGAGGGTAGCGAGCAGCAGTACTTC. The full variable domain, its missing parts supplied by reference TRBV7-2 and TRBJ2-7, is GAGVSQSPSNKVTEKGKDVELRCDPISGHTALYWYRQSLGQGLEFLIYFQGNSAPDKSGLPSDRFSAERTGGSVSTLTIQRTQQEDSAVYLCASSVEGSEQQYFGPGTRLTVT.

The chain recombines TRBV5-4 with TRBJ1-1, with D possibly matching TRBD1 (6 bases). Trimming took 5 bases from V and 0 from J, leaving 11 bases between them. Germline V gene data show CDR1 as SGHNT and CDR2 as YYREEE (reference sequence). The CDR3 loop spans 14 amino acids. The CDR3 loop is CASRPGQMNTEAFF. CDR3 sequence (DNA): TGTGCCAGCAGGCCTGGACAGATGAACACTGAAGCTTTCTTT. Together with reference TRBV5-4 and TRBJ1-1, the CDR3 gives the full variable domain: ETGVTQSPTHLIKTRGQQVTLRCSSQSGHNTVSWYQQALGQGPQFIFQYYREEENGRGNFPPRFSGLQFPNYSSELNVNALELDDSALYLCASRPGQMNTEAFFGQGTRLTVV.

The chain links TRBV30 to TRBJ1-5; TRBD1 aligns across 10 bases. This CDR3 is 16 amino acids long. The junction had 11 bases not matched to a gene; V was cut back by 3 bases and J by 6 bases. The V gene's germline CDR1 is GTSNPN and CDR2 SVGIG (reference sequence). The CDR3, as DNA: TGTGCCTGGAGCCGCCCCATTGGACAGGGGGGTCAGCCCCAGCATTTT. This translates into CAWSRPIGQGGQPQHF. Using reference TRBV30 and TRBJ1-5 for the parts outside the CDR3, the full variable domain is SQTIHQWPATLVQPVGSPLSLECTVEGTSNPNLYWYRQAAGRGLQLLFYSVGIGQISSEVPQNLSASRPQDRQFILSSKKLLLSDSGFYLCAWSRPIGQGGQPQHFGDGTRLSIL.

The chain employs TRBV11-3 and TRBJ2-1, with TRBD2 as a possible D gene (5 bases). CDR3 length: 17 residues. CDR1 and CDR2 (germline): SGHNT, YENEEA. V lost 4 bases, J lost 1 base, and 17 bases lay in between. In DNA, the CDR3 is TGTGCCAGCAGCTCCAATAGAGGAGGCGGATCCTACAATGAGCAGTTCTTC. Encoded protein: CASSSNRGGGSYNEQFF. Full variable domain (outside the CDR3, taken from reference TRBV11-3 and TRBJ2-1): EAGVVQSPRYKIIEKKQPVAFWCNPISGHNTLYWYLQNLGQGPELLIRYENEEAVDDSQLPKDRFSAERLKGVDSTLKIQPAELGDSAVYLCASSSNRGGGSYNEQFFGPGTRLTVL.

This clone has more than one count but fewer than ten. In DNA, the CDR3 is TGTGCCAGCAGCCCCCGGACAGTGGAAGAGACCCAGTACTTC. Translation gives CASSPRTVEETQYF. This chain connects TRBV27 to TRBJ2-5, with D tentatively TRBD1 (6 bases). The CDR3 runs 14 residues. V was cut by 6 bases and J by 3 bases, with 14 bases left in between. Germline V gives CDR1 MNHEY, CDR2 SMNVEV (reference sequence).